Listed below are T cell receptor beta chains from one sample, sequenced in a study of shared T cell receptors in the human thymus. Profiled with immunoSEQ multiplex PCR; TCRdb holds only in-frame clones, not every one. The table records around 340,000 clones, 95% of them present only once. The source material was thymocytes. These receptors came from a human donor. Each CDR3 is given without its conserved first and last residue. The order of the fields is V gene, D gene, CDR3 protein. D genes are given only for firm matches.

TRBV5-8	.	ASSYYTQQQGTCNQPQH
TRBV28	.	ASSTRWGRGGYT
TRBV28	TRBD2	ASRPSGRAFYEQY
TRBV6-5	.	ATGGRINEKLF
TRBV19	.	ASSEQGRTDTQY
TRBV4-1	TRBD2	ASSQEGVAGADEQY
TRBV28	TRBD1	ASSHNLDRAKGAF
TRBV14	.	ASSPERGTQY
TRBV27	TRBD2	ASSFSREAQETQY
TRBV6-1	TRBD1	ASSDSGQGGTQY
TRBV5-1	.	ASSLVALTDTQY
TRBV6-1	.	ASSEVVGAHLGEQY
TRBV28	TRBD1	ASSSLVDRGDAKSSYNEQF
TRBV10-3	TRBD2	AISESEAGGGKNIQY
TRBV28	.	ASRNLRDTRTYEQY
TRBV7-2	.	ASSSPRADTEAF
TRBV4-2	.	ASSQDLGRGGYGYT
TRBV7-2	TRBD2	ASSPGAGSIYNEQF